This TCR beta chain is from a study of cytomegalovirus exposure and HLA in healthy donors. About this clone: Its matching antigen is unknown.

Trimming took off 6 bases at V and 6 bases at J, with 11 bases between the two ends. Germline V CDR1 and CDR2: KGHSH, LQKENI. The CDR3 sequence is 13 residues long. Points from the study as a whole: Later analysis showed TCR association rates varying by HLA locus, highest for DRB1 and lowest for HLA-C. The authors confirmed in vitro that three CMV-associated chains were specific for CMV antigens.

This PCR relied on a set of 60 Vbeta primers and 13 Jbeta primers. Clones were sequenced by immunoSEQ multiplex PCR, and TCRdb holds only the in-frame ones, with some missing. Its table records roughly 34,000 clones. This clonotype was obtained from a woman aged 40 to 50 in good health and CMV-seropositive. The V gene is TRBV18, the J gene TRBJ1-4, with D maybe TRBD1 (5 bases). Sequenced sample: PBMCs. CDR3 sequence: CASSQPGDEKLFF. CDR3 nucleotide sequence: TGTGCCAGCTCCCAACCGGGGGATGAAAAACTGTTTTTT.